A single sample gave rise to the 10 T cell receptor beta chains below, sequenced in a study of human thymus T cells. TCRdb's copy holds only in-frame clones and misses some; the assay was immunoSEQ multiplex PCR. Among approximately 40,000 clones, around 94% were seen once, and the ten largest hold roughly 0.12%. Sequences were obtained from blood. These TCRs come from a boy under two years old with a congenital heart defect but otherwise immunologically healthy.

The CDR3 bases are TGCGCCAGCAGCCGACAGGGTAATTCACCCCTCCACTTT. This sequence encodes CASSRQGNSPLHF. This chain links TRBV4-3 with TRBJ1-6, with TRBD1 matching 7 bases. This CDR3 comprises 13 residues. Losses at the gene ends were 4 bases for V and 6 bases for J; bases not matched to a gene: 0. Germline V gene data show CDR1 as LGHNA and CDR2 as YSLEER.

V gene TRBV18 combines with J gene TRBJ2-7, with 11 bases lining up with TRBD2. The CDR3 spans 14 residues. The germline V gene has CDR1 KGHSH and CDR2 LQKENI. The V and J ends lost 1 base and 6 bases, in that order; junction bases with no gene match: 2. The CDR3 sequence: CASSPLAGGPEQYF. CDR3 coding DNA: TGTGCCAGCTCACCACTAGCGGGGGGGCCCGAGCAGTACTTC.

The chain combines TRBV6-5 with TRBJ1-2; 8 bases line up with TRBD1. Germline values: CDR1 MNHEY, CDR2 SVGAGI. J was trimmed by 6 bases and V by 6 bases; bases with no gene match: 6. The CDR3 is 13 amino acids. The CDR3 DNA reads TGTGCCAGCAGCACACCAGGGGGCGATGGCTACACCTTC. Translated: CASSTPGGDGYTF.

This chain uses TRBV28 with TRBJ2-5, with a weak D call TRBD1 (6 bases). Trimming shortened V by 4 bases and J by 5 bases, and 14 bases separated the two germline ends. Germline CDR1 is MDHEN and CDR2 is SYDVKM. CDR3 length: 14 amino acids. The CDR3 sequence is CASSYSGARETQYF. The CDR3 region has the DNA TGTGCCAGCAGTTATTCAGGGGCCAGGGAGACCCAGTACTTC.

The chain carries TRBV28 and TRBJ2-3; D may be TRBD2 (5 bases). This CDR3 has 12 residues. V lost 10 bases to trimming and J lost 7 bases, with 15 bases between them. Germline V gene lookup returns CDR1 MDHEN and CDR2 SYDVKM. CDR3 region: CATAEGTHTQYF. DNA for the CDR3: TGTGCCACCGCCGAGGGCACGCATACGCAGTATTTT.

This sequence joins TRBV6-5 and TRBJ1-2; TRBD1 matches 7 bases. This CDR3 spans 16 amino acids. Per germline, CDR1 MNHEY and CDR2 SVGAGI. The V and J ends lost 0 bases and 0 bases, in that order; junction bases with no gene match: 4. As DNA, the CDR3 is TGTGCCAGCAGTTACTCGACAGGGCCCCCTAACTATGGCTACACCTTC. Translated: CASSYSTGPPNYGYTF.

This chain uses TRBV4-3 with TRBJ1-3, with 7 bases that match TRBD1. Looked up from germline, CDR1 is LGHNA and CDR2 is YSLEER. V lost 5 bases, J lost 2 bases, and 3 bases stayed unmatched. This CDR3 contains 14 residues. The chain's CDR3 is CASSGQAAGNTIYF. CDR3 DNA sequence: TGCGCCAGCAGCGGACAGGCCGCTGGAAACACCATATATTTT.

This clone was counted only a few times. The rearrangement links TRBV18 to TRBJ1-5; no clear D gene. Germline CDR1 is KGHSH and CDR2 is LQKENI. V dropped 2 bases and J dropped 5 bases, with 4 bases sitting between them. CDR3 length equals 12 residues. CDR3 amino acids: CASSPGDQPQHF. CDR3 DNA: TGTGCCAGCTCACCAGGCGATCAGCCCCAGCATTTT.

The V call is TRBV19, the J call TRBJ1-3, with a possible D match to TRBD1 (6 bases). This CDR3 has 16 residues. Germline-derived CDR1 and CDR2 are LNHDA and SQIVND (reference sequence). Trimming left V 10 bases short and J 0 bases short, with 19 bases between. CDR3 amino acids: CATKTGPNLSGNTIYF. The CDR3 DNA is TGTGCCACCAAGACAGGTCCTAATCTCTCTGGAAACACCATATATTTT.

This clone came up once. The rearrangement joins TRBV14 to TRBJ2-3; D is unresolved. Germline CDR1 SGHDN, CDR2 FVKESK. V was cut by 5 bases and J by 5 bases, with 11 bases left in between. The CDR3 loop spans 13 amino acids. The CDR3 DNA is TGTGCCAGCAGCGAACAGTTATTAGATACGCAGTATTTT. Amino acids: CASSEQLLDTQYF.